A single sample gave rise to the 23 T cell receptor beta chains below, sequenced in a study of CD8 T cells in ankylosing spondylitis. Their antigens remain unidentified. Regarding the study as a whole: Apparently characteristic of ankylosing spondylitis blood was a TCR beta motif (roughly eight highly homologous variants).

MiXCR, run by TCRdb on the 5' RACE reads, gives a single entry per CDR3 protein. The sample consists of some 840,000 distinct CDR3 sequences, 10% to 15% of them appearing once. The material sequenced was blood, either unsorted or a sorted T cell fraction (not recorded which). Receptors were obtained from a male donor with ankylosing spondylitis.

This clonotype was recorded at least ten times. V usage is TRBV15 and J usage is TRBJ2-7, with D uncertain. This CDR3 spans 14 amino acids. V was trimmed by 2 bases and J by 0 bases, leaving 8 bases between them. Germline assignment: CDR1 LNHNV and CDR2 YYDKDF (reference sequence). CDR3 loop: CATSRPQSSYEQYF. CDR3 in DNA: TGTGCCACCAGCAGACCTCAAAGCTCCTACGAGCAGTACTTC.

This clonotype was found a few times. The chain uses TRBV6-5 and TRBJ2-5, with 7 bases matching TRBD2. The CDR3 loop spans 17 amino acids. V lost 0 bases, J lost 2 bases, and 9 bases stayed unmatched. Germline CDR1 is MNHEY and CDR2 is SVGAGI. CDR3 loop: CASSYSWAAGRQETQYF. DNA of the CDR3: TGTGCCAGCAGTTACTCATGGGCAGCGGGGCGACAAGAGACCCAGTACTTC.

The V gene is TRBV6-1, the J gene TRBJ2-7; possible D gene TRBD2, 7 bases. Germline V lookup: CDR1 MNHNS, CDR2 SASEGT. The CDR3 has 15 amino acids. V was clipped by 7 bases and J by 2 bases, with 18 bases between them. CDR3 loop: CASTIAGEGPYEQYF. In DNA form, the CDR3 reads TGTGCCAGCACCATAGCAGGGGAGGGACCCTACGAGCAGTACTTC.

In this sample, this clonotype turned up many times. The chain recombines TRBV7-2 with TRBJ2-1; D call uncertain. Trimming stripped 8 bases from V and 4 bases from J, with 12 bases between. This CDR3 comprises 13 residues. The V gene's germline CDR1 is SGHTA and CDR2 FQGNSA. DNA for the CDR3: TGTGCCAGCGGACCTACAACTTACAATGAGCAGTTCTTC. It is translated as CASGPTTYNEQFF.

The chain combines TRBV4-2 with TRBJ2-7, with TRBD1 identical over 7 bases. Trimming at V came to 1 base and at J to 0 bases, leaving 6 bases not matched to a gene. The CDR3 has 16 amino acids. Per germline, CDR1 LGHNA and CDR2 YNFKEQ. In nucleotides, the CDR3 is TGTGCCAGCAGCCAAGTCCAGGCAGGGGGCTCCTACGAGCAGTACTTC. The encoded protein is CASSQVQAGGSYEQYF.

This clonotype was seen at least ten times. V usage is TRBV5-5 and J usage is TRBJ2-1; 9 bases agree with TRBD1. V gave up 5 bases and J gave up 7 bases; unmatched junction bases: 4. CDR1 and CDR2 from the germline V gene are SGHKS and YYEKEE (reference sequence). The CDR3 consists of 13 residues. The CDR3 protein is CASSFGTGNEQFF. CDR3 bases: TGTGCCAGCAGTTTTGGGACAGGGAATGAGCAGTTCTTC. Looking up the rest from reference TRBV5-5 and TRBJ2-1 gives the full variable domain: DAGVTQSPTHLIKTRGQQVTLRCSPISGHKSVSWYQQVLGQGPQFIFQYYEKEERGRGNFPDRFSARQFPNYSSELNVNALLLGDSALYLCASSFGTGNEQFFGPGTRLTVL.

The chain joins TRBV28 to TRBJ2-3; D is possibly TRBD2 (6 bases). This CDR3 has 14 residues. Trimming left V 5 bases short and J 6 bases short, with 15 bases between. Germline V gives CDR1 MDHEN, CDR2 SYDVKM. The CDR3, as DNA: TGTGCCAGCAGTCGCCGACTAGTCCTTGATACGCAGTATTTT. This codes for CASSRRLVLDTQYF.

This clonotype has ten or more counts. V usage is TRBV20-1 and J usage is TRBJ2-5; 8 bases are shared with TRBD2. This CDR3 has 13 amino acids. The trim removed 4 bases at V and 4 bases at J, leaving 5 bases unmatched. In germline, CDR1 is DFQATT, CDR2 SNEGSKA (reference sequence). The CDR3 protein is CSATLAGRETQYF. CDR3 coding DNA: TGCAGTGCTACTTTAGCGGGAAGAGAGACCCAGTACTTC.

This clonotype came up many times. V is TRBV28 and J is TRBJ2-1; TRBD2 matches at 11 bases. Trimming cost V 2 bases and J 9 bases; bases outside gene matches: 6. This CDR3 is 15 amino acids long. CDR1 is MDHEN and CDR2 is SYDVKM in the germline V gene. In nucleotides, the CDR3 is TGTGCCAGCAGTTTAGTAACTAGCGGGAGCCCTGAGCAGTTCTTC. Its protein is CASSLVTSGSPEQFF. Variable domain in full (rest from reference TRBV28 and TRBJ2-1): DVKVTQSSRYLVKRTGEKVFLECVQDMDHENMFWYRQDPGLGLRLIYFSYDVKMKEKGDIPEGYSVSREKKERFSLILESASTNQTSMYLCASSLVTSGSPEQFFGPGTRLTVL.

The chain is built from TRBV9 and TRBJ1-3, with 7 bases fitting TRBD1. J lost 4 bases, V lost 3 bases, and 10 bases had no gene match. Germline V gives CDR1 SGDLS, CDR2 YYNGEE. The CDR3 runs to 16 residues. The CDR3 loop reads CASSEYRGTDGNTIYF. The CDR3 nucleotides are TGTGCCAGCAGCGAATACAGGGGAACGGACGGAAACACCATATATTTT. Full variable domain (outside the CDR3, taken from reference TRBV9 and TRBJ1-3): DSGVTQTPKHLITATGQRVTLRCSPRSGDLSVYWYQQSLDQGLQFLIQYYNGEERAKGNILERFSAQQFPDLHSELNLSSLELGDSALYFCASSEYRGTDGNTIYFGEGSWLTVV.

This clonotype appeared a few times. The V call is TRBV7-2, the J call TRBJ2-7; no firm D call. The CDR3 is made up of 13 amino acids. Germline V gene data show CDR1 as SGHTA and CDR2 as FQGNSA. The ends were cut back, 5 bases at V and 3 bases at J, with 11 bases in the middle. The DNA for the CDR3 is TGTGCCAGCAGCATACTGACGGACTACGAGCAGTACTTC. The encoded protein is CASSILTDYEQYF.

This clonotype came up many times. This chain links TRBV5-5 with TRBJ2-5; TRBD1 matches 11 bases. Trimming removed 3 bases from V and 2 bases from J; junction bases left unmatched: 12. CDR1 and CDR2 (germline): SGHKS, YYEKEE (reference sequence). The CDR3 spans 18 residues. CDR3 in amino acids: CASSSSWPGQGGQETQYF. As DNA, the CDR3 is TGTGCCAGCAGCTCCAGTTGGCCGGGACAGGGGGGACAAGAGACCCAGTACTTC.

This clonotype was detected only a few times. This chain's CDR3 is CASSDPGTGKNEQFF. The CDR3 DNA is TGTGCCAGCAGTGACCCGGGGACAGGGAAGAATGAGCAGTTCTTC. The V and J genes are TRBV25-1 and TRBJ2-1; 9 bases are a match to TRBD1. Per the germline V gene, CDR1 is MGHDK and CDR2 is SYGVNS. Germline trimming cut 3 bases from V and 7 bases from J; bases unmatched to any gene: 7. This CDR3 has 15 amino acids.

The chain combines TRBV28 with TRBJ2-4; TRBD2 matches 8 bases. The V gene end was trimmed by 2 bases and the J gene end by 4 bases; junction bases not matched to a gene: 4. The CDR3 spans 15 residues. Germline CDR1 reads MDHEN; CDR2 reads SYDVKM. The DNA for the CDR3 is TGTGCCAGCAGTTTAGCGGGGGGCCCTAAAAACATTCAGTACTTC. Its translation: CASSLAGGPKNIQYF.

The sample holds a few counts of this clonotype. The rearrangement links TRBV4-3 to TRBJ2-3, with TRBD2 matching over 11 bases. Per germline, CDR1 LGHNA and CDR2 YSLEER. The CDR3 length is 17 residues. V was clipped by 4 bases and J by 2 bases; unmatched bases: 8. The CDR3 spells CASSPQRLAGNTDTQYF. The CDR3 coding sequence is TGCGCCAGCAGCCCGCAAAGACTAGCGGGAAACACAGATACGCAGTATTTT.

This clonotype appeared a single time. The chain couples TRBV18 to TRBJ1-4; D might be TRBD1 (6 bases). V shed 2 bases and J shed 5 bases, with 21 bases lying between them. Germline CDR1 reads KGHSH; CDR2 reads LQKENI. The CDR3 runs 18 residues. CDR3 nucleotide sequence: TGTGCCAGCTCACCAAGCATAACCAGGGGAAAGGGGAATGAAAAACTGTTTTTT. This encodes CASSPSITRGKGNEKLFF.

There are a few counts of this clonotype. J is TRBJ2-3 and V is TRBV7-2; D may match TRBD1 or TRBD2 (5 bases each). CDR3 length: 15 amino acids. The V and J ends lost 3 bases and 6 bases respectively, with 16 bases between them. CDR1 is SGHTA, CDR2 FQGNSA, per germline. The CDR3 DNA follows: TGTGCCAGCAGCTTCTTGGGGGTGGGATTGGATACGCAGTATTTT. Translation gives CASSFLGVGLDTQYF.

This clonotype came up many times. The chain carries TRBV7-2 and TRBJ1-5, with D possibly TRBD1 on 5 matching bases. The V end was cut by 3 bases, the J end by 6 bases, with 9 bases between. CDR1 is SGHTA, CDR2 FQGNSA, per germline. The CDR3 is 13 residues long. CDR3 loop: CASSFQGAQPQHF. The CDR3, as DNA: TGTGCCAGCAGCTTCCAGGGCGCTCAGCCCCAGCATTTT.

The chain is built from TRBV2 and TRBJ2-6, with 8 bases fitting TRBD1. Unmatched junction bases numbered 5, after V lost 7 bases and J lost 0 bases. The CDR3 extends over 16 amino acids. Looked up from germline, CDR1 is SNHLY and CDR2 is FYNNEI. The CDR3 protein is CASKTGATSGANVLTF. CDR3 DNA sequence: TGTGCCAGCAAGACAGGGGCCACCTCTGGGGCCAACGTCCTGACTTTC.

The chain combines TRBV9 with TRBJ2-3; 15 positions agree with TRBD2. The germline V gene has CDR1 SGDLS and CDR2 YYNGEE. With 0 bases clipped from V and 1 base from J, the junction kept 0 bases outside the gene matches. The CDR3 extends over 17 amino acids. CDR3 protein: CASSVGTSGGGTDTQYF. Written as DNA, the CDR3 is TGTGCCAGCAGCGTAGGGACTAGCGGGGGGGGCACAGATACGCAGTATTTT.

The sample holds many counts of this clonotype. V usage is TRBV12-3 or TRBV12-4 and J usage is TRBJ1-1; 7 bases line up with TRBD1. Trimming cost V 6 bases and J 1 base; bases outside gene matches: 2. The CDR3 totals 13 residues. The CDR3 sequence is CASRGQPNTEAFF. The CDR3 coding sequence is TGTGCCAGCAGGGGACAGCCGAACACTGAAGCTTTCTTT.

This clonotype appeared once. This chain uses TRBV4-1 with TRBJ2-1; D is unclear. The V gene's germline CDR1 is MGHRA and CDR2 YSYEKL. Trimming stripped 4 bases from V and 3 bases from J, with 19 bases between. This CDR3 is built from 17 residues. DNA of the CDR3: TGCGCCAGCAGCCCACCAATACTCCTTAGTAACTACAATGAGCAGTTCTTC. Amino acid sequence: CASSPPILLSNYNEQFF.

This clonotype was picked up a small number of times. The rearrangement links TRBV4-3 to TRBJ2-3; 9 positions match TRBD1. CDR3 length: 14 residues. The V and J ends lost 0 bases and 10 bases, in that order; junction bases with no gene match: 5. In germline, CDR1 is LGHNA, CDR2 YSLEER. Here the CDR3 reads CASSQDRDRVAQYF. CDR3 DNA: TGCGCCAGCAGCCAAGATCGGGACAGGGTAGCGCAGTATTTT.